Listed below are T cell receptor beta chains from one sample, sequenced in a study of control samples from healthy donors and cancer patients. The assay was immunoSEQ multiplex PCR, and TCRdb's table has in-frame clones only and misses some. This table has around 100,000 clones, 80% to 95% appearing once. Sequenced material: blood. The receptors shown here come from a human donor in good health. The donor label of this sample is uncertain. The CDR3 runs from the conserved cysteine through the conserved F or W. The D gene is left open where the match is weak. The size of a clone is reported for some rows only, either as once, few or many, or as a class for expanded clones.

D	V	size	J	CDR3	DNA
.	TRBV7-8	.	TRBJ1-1	CASSLDRWGEAFF	TGTGCCAGCAGCTTAGATCGCTGGGGTGAAGCTTTCTTT
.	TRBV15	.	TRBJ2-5	CATSREKDRFETQYF	TGTGCCACCAGCAGAGAGAAAGACAGGTTTGAGACCCAGTACTTC
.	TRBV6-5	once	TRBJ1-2	CASSQGYNYGYTF	TGTGCCAGCAGTCAGGGTTATAACTATGGCTACACCTTC
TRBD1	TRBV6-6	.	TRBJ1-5	CASSYLTGGSNQPQHF	TGTGCCAGCAGTTACCTGACAGGGGGTAGCAATCAGCCCCAGCATTTT
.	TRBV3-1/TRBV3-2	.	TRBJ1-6	CASSQEASPLHF	TGTGCCAGCAGCCAAGAGGCTTCACCCCTCCACTTT
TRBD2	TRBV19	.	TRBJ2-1	CASTKTSGGLGVGNEQFF	TGTGCCAGTACCAAGACTAGCGGGGGCTTGGGGGTTGGCAATGAGCAGTTCTTC
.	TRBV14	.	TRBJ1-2	CASSRDTEYGYTF	TGTGCCAGCAGCCGGGACACGGAGTATGGCTACACCTTC
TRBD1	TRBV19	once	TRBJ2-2	CASSIRTGRRSGELFF	TGTGCCAGTAGTATAAGGACAGGGAGGAGATCCGGGGAGCTGTTTTTT
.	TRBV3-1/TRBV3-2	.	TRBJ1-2	CASSQGFYGYTF	TGTGCCAGCAGCCAGGGGTTCTATGGCTACACCTTC
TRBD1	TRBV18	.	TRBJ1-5	CASSEGARQPQHF	TGTGCCAGCTCAGAGGGGGCAAGGCAGCCCCAGCATTTT
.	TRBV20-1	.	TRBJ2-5	CSGWLGETQYF	TGCAGTGGGTGGCTGGGAGAGACCCAGTACTTC
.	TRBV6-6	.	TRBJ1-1	CASRSDLTEAFF	TGTGCCAGCAGGTCGGACCTAACTGAAGCTTTCTTT
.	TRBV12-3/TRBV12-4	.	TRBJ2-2	CASSRDTGELFF	TGTGCCAGCAGCCGGGACACCGGGGAGCTGTTTTTT
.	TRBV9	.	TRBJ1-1	CASSVGTAMNTEAFF	TGTGCCAGCAGCGTTGGGACGGCTATGAACACTGAAGCTTTCTTT
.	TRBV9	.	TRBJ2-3	CASSVGGAGEQDTQYF	TGTGCCAGCAGCGTAGGTGGGGCAGGGGAGCAAGATACGCAGTATTTT
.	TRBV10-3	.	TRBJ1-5	CAIGGTANQPQHF	TGTGCCATAGGGGGGACGGCTAATCAGCCCCAGCATTTT
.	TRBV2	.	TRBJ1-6	CASSVAVVGSPLHF	TGTGCCAGCAGTGTCGCGGTTGTTGGTTCACCCCTCCACTTT
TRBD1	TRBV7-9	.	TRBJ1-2	CASSLSTGVPANYGYTF	TGTGCCAGCAGTTTATCGACAGGGGTGCCAGCTAACTATGGCTACACCTTC
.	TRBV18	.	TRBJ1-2	CASSPLVGQGFNYGYTF	TGTGCCAGCTCACCCCTTGTGGGGCAGGGCTTTAACTATGGCTACACCTTC
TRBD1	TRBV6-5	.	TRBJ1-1	CASRDRQGAEAFF	TGTGCCAGCAGGGACAGACAGGGCGCTGAAGCTTTCTTT
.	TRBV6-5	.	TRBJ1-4	CASSLAGGNEKLFF	TGTGCCAGCAGCCTGGCCGGGGGAAATGAAAAACTGTTTTTT
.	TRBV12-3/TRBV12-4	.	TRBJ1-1	CASIKSGNTEAFF	TGTGCCAGCATCAAATCAGGGAACACTGAAGCTTTCTTT
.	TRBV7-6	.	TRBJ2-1	CASSFGRGRGGTYNEQFF	TGTGCCAGCAGCTTCGGGCGAGGGCGGGGTGGAACCTACAATGAGCAGTTCTTC
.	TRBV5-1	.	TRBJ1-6	CASSPIGGLPNSPLHF	TGCGCCAGCAGCCCGATCGGGGGGCTACCTAATTCACCCCTCCACTTT
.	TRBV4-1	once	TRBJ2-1	CASSQNQGYEQFF	TGCGCCAGCAGCCAGAACCAAGGCTATGAGCAGTTCTTC
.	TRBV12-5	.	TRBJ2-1	CASGETAWGEQFF	TGTGCTAGTGGTGAGACGGCGTGGGGGGAGCAGTTCTTC
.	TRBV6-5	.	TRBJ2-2	CASRAGAYTGELFF	TGTGCCAGCAGGGCGGGGGCCTACACCGGGGAGCTGTTTTTT
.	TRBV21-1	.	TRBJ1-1	CASSIHLNPEAFF	TGTGCCAGCAGCATACACCTTAACCCTGAAGCTTTCTTT
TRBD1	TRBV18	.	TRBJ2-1	CASSRDRGDDNEQFF	TGTGCCAGCTCACGGGACAGGGGAGATGACAATGAGCAGTTCTTC
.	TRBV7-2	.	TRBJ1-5	CASSLGGSQPQHF	TGTGCCAGCAGCTTAGGGGGGAGTCAGCCCCAGCATTTT
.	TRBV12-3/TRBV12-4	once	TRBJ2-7	CASSRAILYEQYF	TGTGCCAGCAGCCGGGCCATCCTCTACGAGCAGTACTTC
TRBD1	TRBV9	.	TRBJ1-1	CASSVAGGAAFF	TGTGCCAGCAGCGTAGCAGGGGGCGCCGCTTTCTTT
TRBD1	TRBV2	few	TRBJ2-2	CASRGGDWELFF	TGTGCCAGCAGAGGGGGCGATTGGGAGCTGTTTTTT
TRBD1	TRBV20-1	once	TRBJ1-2	CSARRQGGYTF	TGCAGTGCTAGACGACAGGGTGGCTACACCTTC
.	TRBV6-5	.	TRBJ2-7	CASKIVQGTHEQYF	TGTGCCAGCAAGATCGTACAGGGGACTCACGAGCAGTACTTC
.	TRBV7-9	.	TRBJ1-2	CASSFEGDRYGYTF	TGTGCCAGCAGCTTTGAAGGGGATCGCTATGGCTACACCTTC
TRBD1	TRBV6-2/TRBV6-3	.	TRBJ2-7	CASSPGQGFEEQYF	TGTGCCAGCAGCCCGGGACAGGGGTTTGAGGAGCAGTACTTC
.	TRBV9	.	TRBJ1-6	CASSGRPGHSYNSPLHF	TGTGCCAGCAGTGGACGCCCGGGACACTCCTATAATTCACCCCTCCACTTT
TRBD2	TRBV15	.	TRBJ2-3	CATSRGKAGERDTQYF	TGTGCCACCAGCAGAGGAAAAGCGGGGGAGCGAGATACGCAGTATTTT
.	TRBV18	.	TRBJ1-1	CASSPELNTEAFF	TGTGCCAGCTCACCAGAGCTGAACACTGAAGCTTTCTTT
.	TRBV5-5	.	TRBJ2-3	CASSLAIVLATDTQYF	TGTGCCAGCAGCTTGGCTATTGTTCTAGCCACAGATACGCAGTATTTT
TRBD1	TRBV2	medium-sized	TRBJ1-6	CASSKYRGRTSPLHF	TGTGCCAGCAGCAAGTACAGGGGAAGGACTTCACCCCTCCACTTT
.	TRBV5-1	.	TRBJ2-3	CASRDNRPSTDTQYF	TGCGCCAGCCGGGACAACCGTCCTAGCACAGATACGCAGTATTTT
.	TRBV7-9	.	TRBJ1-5	CASSPAGYSNQPQHF	TGTGCCAGCAGCCCCGCCGGCTATTCGAATCAGCCCCAGCATTTT
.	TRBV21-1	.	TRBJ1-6	CASSGPRGSYNSPLHF	TGTGCCAGCAGCGGACCCAGGGGGTCCTATAATTCACCCCTCCACTTT
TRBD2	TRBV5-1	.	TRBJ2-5	CASSPRLAGGPVSETQYF	TGCGCCAGCAGCCCCCGACTAGCGGGGGGGCCGGTGAGTGAGACCCAGTACTTC
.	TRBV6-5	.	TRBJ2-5	CASSYGGPAYGETQYF	TGTGCCAGCAGTTACGGTGGCCCGGCCTACGGAGAGACCCAGTACTTC
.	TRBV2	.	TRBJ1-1	CASRNGQLNTEAFF	TGTGCCAGCAGGAACGGACAACTGAACACTGAAGCTTTCTTT
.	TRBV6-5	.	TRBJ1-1	CASSNGRPGTEAFF	TGTGCCAGCTCAAATGGTAGGCCGGGCACTGAAGCTTTCTTT
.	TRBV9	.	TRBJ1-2	CASSVEGWKADGYTF	TGTGCCAGCAGCGTCGAAGGGTGGAAGGCGGATGGCTACACCTTC
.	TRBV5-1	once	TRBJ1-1	CASILGSEAFF	TGCGCCAGCATTTTAGGAAGTGAAGCTTTCTTT
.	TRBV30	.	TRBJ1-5	CAWSVDTSNQPQHF	TGTGCCTGGAGTGTCGATACTAGCAATCAGCCCCAGCATTTT
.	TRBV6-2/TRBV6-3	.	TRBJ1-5	CASSSGGTGNQPQHF	TGTGCCAGCAGTTCTGGCGGAACTGGCAATCAGCCCCAGCATTTT